Below, one T cell receptor beta chain is given with its context. Per the study methods: By means of reference gene primer amplification, nucleated cell counts were estimated. The table came from immunoSEQ multiplex PCR; TCRdb's copy has only in-frame clones and leaves some out. That table is the source of V, J and clone size, and D and trimming were worked out from the DNA. The table records 150,000 to 200,000 clones, 87% of them present only once. The source of the sample is a study of blood T cell repertoires in COVID-19. Overall study context: COVID-19 samples collected from the United States, Italy and Spain covered acute and convalescent phases. Sources were T cells, B-cell-depleted T cells, or PBMCs; the material itself was cDNA or gDNA.

Unmatched junction bases numbered 3, after V lost 4 bases and J lost 8 bases. The germline V gene encodes CDR1 SGHAT and CDR2 FQNNGV. CDR3 length: 13 residues. The receptor was isolated from a woman aged 45-60 years with acute or convalescent COVID-19. The sample consisted of peripheral blood. The chain has TRBV11-2 and TRBJ2-1; 9 bases align to TRBD2. In nucleotides, the CDR3 is TGTGCCAGCAGCTATACTAGCGGGCATGAGCAGTTCTTC. Amino acid sequence: CASSYTSGHEQFF.